A single sample is the source of the 14 T cell receptor beta chains below, sequenced in a study of cytomegalovirus exposure and HLA in healthy donors. Some clones are missing from TCRdb's copy, which holds only in-frame ones; the method was immunoSEQ multiplex PCR. The profile covers about 180,000 clones, with around nine tenths appearing a single time and roughly 1.4% taken by the ten largest. Specimen: PBMCs. All receptors derive from a woman aged 30 to 39 in good health and CMV-seronegative.

The V call is TRBV27, the J call TRBJ1-1, with 9 bases that match TRBD1. The V gene end was trimmed by 7 bases and the J gene end by 7 bases; junction bases not matched to a gene: 16. This CDR3 has 16 amino acids. Germline V gene data show CDR1 as MNHEY and CDR2 as SMNVEV (reference sequence). CDR3 in DNA: TGTGCCAGCATCGTATGGTCGGGGACAGGGATTTTTGAAGCTTTCTTT. Its translation is CASIVWSGTGIFEAFF.

This clone showed up just once. Within the sample, other DNA sequences also encode this same CDR3. DNA of the CDR3: TGTGCCAGCAGTTTAGGACAATCCAATCAGCCCCAGCATTTT. This sequence encodes CASSLGQSNQPQHF. The gene calls are TRBV27 and TRBJ1-5; perhaps TRBD1 as D (5 bases). CDR1 is MNHEY, CDR2 SMNVEV, per germline (reference sequence). The ends were cut back, 2 bases at V and 3 bases at J, with 8 bases in the middle. The CDR3 is made up of 14 amino acids.

The gene calls are TRBV29-1 and TRBJ2-7, with 7 bases lining up with TRBD1. Germline V gene sequence: CDR1 SQVTM, CDR2 ANQGSEA. The CDR3 has 12 residues. Trimming cost V 6 bases and J 2 bases; bases outside gene matches: 4. The CDR3 bases are TGCAGCGTGGGGACAGCCCCCTACGAGCAGTACTTC. This gives the protein CSVGTAPYEQYF.

The chain employs TRBV6-1 and TRBJ2-7; 9 bases line up with TRBD1. Germline CDR1 is MNHNS and CDR2 is SASEGT. V trimming: 0 bases; J trimming: 5 bases; junction bases outside the gene matches: 8. This CDR3 has 16 amino acids. CDR3 DNA: TGTGCCAGCAGTGAAGCGAGGGACAGGGTAAGGGACGAGCAGTACTTC. This encodes CASSEARDRVRDEQYF.

The rearrangement links TRBV27 to TRBJ1-4; D uncertain. The CDR3 length is 14 residues. V shed 6 bases and J shed 6 bases, with 14 bases lying between them. From germline, CDR1 is MNHEY and CDR2 SMNVEV (reference sequence). The CDR3 protein is CASSPGIGYEKLFF. In DNA, the CDR3 is TGTGCCAGCAGCCCCGGGATAGGGTATGAAAAACTGTTTTTT.

CDR3 in DNA: TGCGCCAGCAGCCAAGAGAGGAGCGGGGGGGCCAAGGGTGAGCAGTTCTTC. The encoded protein is CASSQERSGGAKGEQFF. The chain has TRBV4-1 and TRBJ2-1; TRBD2 aligns across 10 bases. The germline V gene has CDR1 MGHRA and CDR2 YSYEKL. CDR3 length equals 17 residues. Trimming at V came to 0 bases and at J to 9 bases, leaving 11 bases not matched to a gene.

The CDR3 region is CASSQQQAYGYTF. In DNA form, the CDR3 reads TGTGCCAGCAGCCAACAACAGGCCTATGGCTACACCTTC. This chain connects TRBV11-2 to TRBJ1-2, with a tentative D call TRBD1 (5 bases). The CDR3 covers 13 residues. CDR1 is SGHAT, CDR2 FQNNGV, per germline. The V end lost 5 bases, the J end lost 4 bases, and 11 bases lay between the germline ends.

In this sample, this clone turned up a few times. This chain connects TRBV7-2 to TRBJ2-2, with 8 bases matching TRBD2. Germline V lookup: CDR1 SGHTA, CDR2 FQGNSA. J gave up 8 bases and V 5 bases, and 13 bases lay outside the gene matches. This CDR3 is 16 amino acids long. The CDR3 DNA sequence: TGTGCCAGCAGCCCGGGAAAGGGGACTAGTTCAGGGGAGCTGTTTTTT. It translates to CASSPGKGTSSGELFF.

The chain combines TRBV30 with TRBJ2-5; D gene unclear. There are 12 residues in the CDR3. In germline, CDR1 is GTSNPN, CDR2 SVGIG (reference sequence). The germline V and J ends were trimmed by 0 bases and 1 base, with 3 bases remaining between them. The CDR3 sequence is CAWSVSQETQYF. CDR3 DNA: TGTGCCTGGAGTGTTAGCCAAGAGACCCAGTACTTC.

The genes are TRBV6-6 and TRBJ2-3; D unresolved. The V end lost 2 bases, the J end lost 6 bases, and 6 bases lay between the germline ends. Germline CDR1 reads MNHNY; CDR2 reads SVGAGI (reference sequence). The CDR3 covers 12 residues. CDR3 sequence reads: CASSYVRDTQYF. The CDR3 coding sequence is TGTGCCAGCAGTTACGTCCGGGATACGCAGTATTTT.

The V and J genes are TRBV7-9 and TRBJ1-2, with D possibly being TRBD1 (6 bases). The germline CDR1 and CDR2 sequences are SEHNR and FQNEAQ (reference sequence). Trimming stripped 5 bases from V and 13 bases from J, with 23 bases between. The CDR3 is made up of 14 amino acids. The CDR3 region has the DNA TGTGCCAGCAGCCTCGTTGGGGGCAGCCCATCGGGCACCTTC. Translated: CASSLVGGSPSGTF.

The rearrangement uses TRBV15 and TRBJ2-1, with 8 bases that match TRBD1. The CDR3 sequence is 15 residues long. Germline V gene data show CDR1 as LNHNV and CDR2 as YYDKDF (reference sequence). Trimming removed 5 bases from V and 1 base from J; junction bases left unmatched: 4. This CDR3 is CATSPRQGSYNEQFF. CDR3 sequence (DNA): TGTGCCACCAGCCCGCGACAGGGGTCCTACAATGAGCAGTTCTTC.

The chain has TRBV4-1 and TRBJ2-1, with 11 bases identical to TRBD2. V was pared by 0 bases and J by 4 bases, with 11 bases of the junction left unmatched. The germline CDR1 and CDR2 sequences are MGHRA and YSYEKL. The CDR3 has 19 amino acids. CDR3 sequence reads: CASSQEGKGRLAGYNEQFF. In nucleotides, the CDR3 is TGCGCCAGCAGCCAAGAAGGCAAAGGTCGACTAGCGGGGTACAATGAGCAGTTCTTC.

This sequence joins TRBV11-2 and TRBJ2-7, with 7 bases identical to TRBD2. The germline CDR1 and CDR2 sequences are SGHAT and FQNNGV. The CDR3 covers 14 residues. Trimming cost V 1 base and J 6 bases; bases outside gene matches: 6. CDR3 sequence (DNA): TGTGCCAGCAGCTTAGTACTAGCGCGTCGCGAGCAGTACTTC. It encodes CASSLVLARREQYF.